This T cell receptor beta chain was captured by sequencing in a study of T cell repertoires in cytomegalovirus infection (dated by TCRdb to about 2019). General notes on the study: Because public TCR beta signatures pointed to carriage of CMV infection together with the matching HLA type, the HLA type of each donor mattered for the analysis.

The listed sequencing device is Illumina HiSeq 1500. TCRdb reprocessing: public reads trimmed at Q25 with fastp, clones called with MiXCR, in-frame beta chains kept. Each entry is one CDR3 protein sequence, shown with its most common DNA and genes. This sample gives fewer than 250,000 distinct CDR3 sequences in total; around an eighth of them show up just once. 1.5% to 2% of the sample is taken by the ten largest. This clonotype was observed a few times. Its antigen is unknown. Within one base of it there is no much larger clone, and no base qualities were kept. General conclusions and limits of the study: The ex vivo response was dominated by HLA-C-restricted CMV-specific TCR beta clonotypes, which also provided the single most frequent clonotype in two of eight donors. Cumulative frequency of public TCR beta family members discriminated carriers of CMV infection plus the relevant HLA type in this cohort and an independent roughly 330-donor cohort.

As encoded in the germline V gene (reference sequence), CDR1 is GTSNPN while CDR2 is SVGIG. Its CDR3 holds 15 amino acids, cysteine through phenylalanine. Solely the CDR3 DNA is kept, with 45 bases framed from the first base. The germline V end is reduced by 2 bases and the J end by 3 bases; junction bases left unmatched: 4. The sequence derives from a human donor in good health (CMV status not recorded). Some clones in this sample may be carry-over from other donors' samples. The V and J segments used are TRBV30 and TRBJ2-5, with 12 junctional bases fitting TRBD2. Material: PBMCs. DNA sequence: TGTGCCTGGAGTTACCGACTAGCGGGAGAAGAGACCCAGTACTTC. Its product reads: CAWSYRLAGEETQYF.